Listed here are 5 T cell receptor beta chains from one sample, sequenced in a study of CD8+CD57+ T cells in acquired aplastic anemia. CDR3 and TCR beta VDJ profiling relied on a genomic DNA template. MiXCR was run by TCRdb on the reads, yielding one entry per CDR3 protein. This sample has about 180,000 distinct CDR3 sequences, with approximately 45% found just once. Sequencing was done on a sample of sorted CD4+, CD8+, or CD8+CD57+ T cells (not recorded which) from PBMCs. The origin of the receptors is a human donor in good health.

The sample holds one count of this clonotype. The chain is built from TRBV5-1 and TRBJ2-7, with 12 positions matching TRBD2. Germline-derived CDR1 and CDR2 are SGHRS and YFSETQ. The CDR3 loop spans 17 amino acids. The ends lost 0 bases at V and 4 bases at J; junction bases unmatched: 8. The chain's CDR3 is CASSLGSSGRANYEQYF. CDR3 nucleotide sequence: TGCGCCAGCAGCTTGGGATCTAGCGGGAGGGCCAATTACGAGCAGTACTTC.

The chain uses TRBV7-2 and TRBJ2-7; 8 bases agree with TRBD1. There are 14 residues in the CDR3. Germline V gene data show CDR1 as SGHTA and CDR2 as FQGNSA. Trimming took 6 bases from V and 3 from J; bases not matched to a gene: 7. CDR3 amino acids: CASSPGDRIYEQYF. CDR3 in DNA: TGTGCCAGCAGTCCCGGGGACAGGATCTACGAGCAGTACTTC.

The rearrangement joins TRBV6-4 to TRBJ2-2; 13 positions agree with TRBD2. The CDR3 has 17 residues. Germline V lookup: CDR1 MRHNA, CDR2 SNTAGT. The V segment lost 0 bases and the J segment 3 bases; nucleotides outside the gene matches: 1. The CDR3, as DNA: TGTGCCAGCAGTGACTCGGGGACTAGCGGGGACACCGGGGAGCTGTTTTTT. Its protein product is CASSDSGTSGDTGELFF.

The chain uses TRBV6-2 or TRBV6-3 and TRBJ1-1, with 7 bases fitting TRBD1. There are 15 residues in the CDR3. Trimming cost V 2 bases and J 0 bases; bases outside gene matches: 3. The V gene's germline CDR1 is MNHEY and CDR2 SVGEGT. CDR3 sequence reads: CASSYPTGLNTEAFF. For the CDR3, the DNA is TGTGCCAGCAGTTACCCGACAGGGTTGAACACTGAAGCTTTCTTT.

Concerning this clonotype: This could be a read error, since a much larger clone is one nucleotide away. J is TRBJ1-1 and V is TRBV29-1, with D perhaps TRBD1 (5 bases). This CDR3 comprises 15 residues. V was shortened by 0 bases and J by 3 bases, with 14 bases between the two germline ends. Germline values: CDR1 SQVTM, CDR2 ANQGSEA. CDR3 in amino acids: CSVEEGSGRHTEAFF. CDR3 DNA: TGCAGCGTTGAAGAAGGGTCAGGGAGGCACACTGAAGCTTTCTTT.